A single sample is the source of the 28 T cell receptor beta chains below, sequenced in a study of T-cell reconstitution after alpha-beta-depleted transplantation in children. The TCRbeta library was prepared with unique molecular identifiers. TCRdb re-derived calls from the PCR reads in MiXCR, one entry per CDR3 protein. The sample lists around 440,000 distinct CDR3 sequences, 15% to 20% occurring once. The sample consisted of PBMCs, mostly from graft donor cells, taken 360 days after TCRalphabeta/CD19-depleted stem cell transplant. The receptors derive from a boy under two years old who had a stem cell transplant for Wiskott-Aldrich syndrome, so the T cells may come from the graft donor.

The J gene is TRBJ1-5, the V gene TRBV7-8; a possible D gene is TRBD1 (6 bases). CDR1 is SGHVS, CDR2 FQNEAQ, per germline. CDR3 length equals 15 residues. Trimming took 6 bases from V and 0 from J, leaving 12 bases between them. The DNA for the CDR3 is TGTGCCAGCAGTCGCGACAGGTTTAGCAATCAGCCCCAGCATTTT. It yields the protein CASSRDRFSNQPQHF.

This clonotype was found a few times. The CDR3 region has the DNA TGTGCCAGCAGCCAAACCTACAGGGGGCAAAAACAACTCGCAGATACGCAGTATTTT. Translated: CASSQTYRGQKQLADTQYF. The rearrangement joins TRBV7-8 to TRBJ2-3, with 9 bases aligning to TRBD1. Germline trimming cut 5 bases from V and 4 bases from J; bases unmatched to any gene: 19. From germline, CDR1 is SGHVS and CDR2 FQNEAQ. This CDR3 is built from 19 residues.

The V call is TRBV12-3 or TRBV12-4, the J call TRBJ2-3, with TRBD2 matching over 9 bases. The V segment lost 6 bases and the J segment 7 bases; nucleotides outside the gene matches: 14. The length of the CDR3 is 16 residues. The CDR3 region has the DNA TGTGCCAGCAGAACCCACCTAGCGGGGAGGATCTATACGCAGTATTTT. Its protein product is CASRTHLAGRIYTQYF.

This clonotype showed up just a few times. The chain has TRBV4-3 and TRBJ2-1; D gene uncertain. The CDR3 has 18 amino acids. V lost 1 base, J lost 8 bases, and 24 bases lay in between. Looked up from germline, CDR1 is LGHNA and CDR2 is YSLEER. CDR3 DNA sequence: TGCGCCAGCAGCCAAGTACCTACGACATCCTCGACAATTGATGAGCAGTTCTTC. It translates to CASSQVPTTSSTIDEQFF.

The J gene is TRBJ2-5, the V gene TRBV12-3 or TRBV12-4; 13 positions agree with TRBD2. J lost 5 bases, V lost 5 bases, and 8 bases had no gene match. The CDR3 loop spans 16 amino acids. The CDR3 is CASSATSGRAGETQYF. CDR3 DNA: TGTGCCAGCAGTGCAACTAGCGGGAGGGCCGGGGAGACCCAGTACTTC.

This clonotype was seen a few times. This sequence joins TRBV12-3 or TRBV12-4 and TRBJ2-5; D not resolved. The V end was cut by 4 bases, the J end by 1 base, with 13 bases between. The CDR3 is made up of 15 amino acids. This CDR3 reads CASSSSRRVQETQYF. Written as DNA, the CDR3 is TGTGCCAGCAGTTCAAGTCGAAGGGTCCAAGAGACCCAGTACTTC.

This chain links TRBV7-9 with TRBJ2-3; 13 bases fit TRBD2. The V gene end was trimmed by 5 bases and the J gene end by 1 base; junction bases not matched to a gene: 6. From germline, CDR1 is SEHNR and CDR2 FQNEAQ (reference sequence). This CDR3 has 17 amino acids. CDR3 sequence: CASSQRGLAGRTDTQYF. The CDR3, as DNA: TGTGCCAGCAGCCAGCGGGGACTAGCGGGACGCACAGATACGCAGTATTTT.

The sample holds a few counts of this clonotype. This rearrangement joins TRBV5-1 to TRBJ2-7, with 8 bases lining up with TRBD2. The CDR3 sequence is 15 residues long. V trimming: 1 base; J trimming: 2 bases; junction bases outside the gene matches: 5. Germline lookup yields CDR1 SGHRS and CDR2 YFSETQ. CDR3 sequence: CASSLTSGTTYEQYF. CDR3 coding DNA: TGCGCCAGCAGCTTGACTAGCGGAACAACCTACGAGCAGTACTTC.

In this sample, this clonotype turned up a few times. The V call is TRBV12-3 or TRBV12-4, the J call TRBJ1-2; D not resolved. With 6 bases removed from V and 5 bases from J, the gap between germline ends came to 10 bases. This CDR3 comprises 12 residues. CDR3 DNA sequence: TGTGCCAGCAGCCGAGGTGTATATGGCTACACCTTC. Its protein product is CASSRGVYGYTF.

The CDR3: CASSVRGRKETQYF. CDR3 DNA sequence: TGTGCCAGCAGCGTCCGGGGCCGAAAAGAGACCCAGTACTTC. The chain joins TRBV7-8 to TRBJ2-5; D assignment may be TRBD1 or TRBD2 (5 bases each). The germline gives CDR1 SGHVS, CDR2 FQNEAQ. This CDR3 spans 14 amino acids. V shed 5 bases and J shed 3 bases, with 13 bases lying between them.

The rearrangement uses TRBV27 and TRBJ2-5, with 7 bases that match TRBD1. With 2 bases clipped from V and 1 base from J, the junction kept 4 bases outside the gene matches. The length of the CDR3 is 15 residues. In germline, CDR1 is MNHEY, CDR2 SMNVEV (reference sequence). The chain's CDR3 is CASSLPGQSQETQYF. CDR3 bases: TGTGCCAGCAGTTTACCGGGACAGAGCCAAGAGACCCAGTACTTC.

This chain joins TRBV12-3 or TRBV12-4 and TRBJ1-4; D remains unclear. The V and J ends lost 5 bases and 8 bases respectively, with 6 bases between them. The CDR3 is 11 residues long. The chain's CDR3 is CASSQEEKLFF. CDR3 nucleotides: TGTGCCAGCAGTCAAGAGGAAAAACTGTTTTTT.

V and J are TRBV12-3 or TRBV12-4 and TRBJ1-4; TRBD1 agrees at 7 bases. J was trimmed by 3 bases and V by 5 bases; bases with no gene match: 3. This CDR3 spans 14 amino acids. The CDR3 sequence is CASSPGQPNEKLFF. In DNA form, the CDR3 reads TGTGCCAGCAGTCCGGGACAGCCTAATGAAAAACTGTTTTTT.

The gene calls are TRBV9 and TRBJ2-1, with D perhaps TRBD2 (6 bases). The CDR3 loop spans 15 amino acids. V shed 4 bases and J shed 0 bases, with 11 bases lying between them. Per germline, CDR1 SGDLS and CDR2 YYNGEE. CDR3 amino acids: CASSTSGYSYNEQFF. CDR3 nucleotides: TGTGCCAGCAGCACAAGCGGGTACTCCTACAATGAGCAGTTCTTC.

There are a few counts of this clonotype. The chain carries TRBV5-1 and TRBJ2-1; TRBD1 matches 9 bases. This CDR3 contains 14 residues. Looked up from germline, CDR1 is SGHRS and CDR2 is YFSETQ. Trimming at V came to 4 bases and at J to 8 bases, leaving 7 bases not matched to a gene. Written as DNA, the CDR3 is TGCGCCAGCAGCCCCGGGACAGGGAGCTATGAGCAGTTCTTC. This encodes CASSPGTGSYEQFF.

This clonotype was detected ten times or more. This chain joins TRBV21-1 and TRBJ2-1; TRBD1, the table's D call, was not compared with the DNA. TRBV21-1 is a listed pseudogene. This CDR3 has 15 residues. CDR3 bases: TGTGCCAGCAGCATGGTCCGCAGGGGGGGGAATGAGCAGTTCTTC. It encodes CASSMVRRGGNEQFF.

This sequence joins TRBV29-1 and TRBJ2-5; maybe TRBD2 (6 bases). Germline loops: CDR1 SQVTM, CDR2 ANQGSEA. Trimming left V 4 bases short and J 3 bases short, with 12 bases between. The CDR3 runs to 13 residues. The CDR3 DNA is TGCAGCGTTGCAGGCGGGACGGAAGAGACCCAGTACTTC. It codes for CSVAGGTEETQYF. The whole variable domain, filled in from reference TRBV29-1 and TRBJ2-5, reads SAVISQKPSRDICQRGTSLTIQCQVDSQVTMMFWYRQQPGQSLTLIATANQGSEATYESGFVIDKFPISRPNLTFSTLTVSNMSPEDSSIYLCSVAGGTEETQYFGPGTRLLVL.

This clonotype appeared once. The chain combines TRBV4-1 with TRBJ2-7; no clear D gene. Germline V lookup: CDR1 MGHRA, CDR2 YSYEKL. The germline V and J ends were trimmed by 0 bases and 1 base, with 13 bases remaining between them. The CDR3 covers 16 residues. The CDR3 here is CASSQDSHSFSYEQYF. The CDR3 DNA is TGCGCCAGCAGCCAAGATTCCCACAGCTTTTCCTACGAGCAGTACTTC.

This clonotype turned up a few times. The rearrangement joins TRBV9 to TRBJ2-1, with 9 bases fitting TRBD2. Trimming took 4 bases from V and 3 from J; bases not matched to a gene: 5. This CDR3 spans 15 amino acids. Germline CDR1 reads SGDLS; CDR2 reads YYNGEE. CDR3 DNA: TGTGCCAGCAGCAAAAGCGGGAGGATCTACAATGAGCAGTTCTTC. Translating it yields CASSKSGRIYNEQFF.

This clonotype was found a few times. The gene calls are TRBV4-3 and TRBJ2-2; D assignment may be TRBD1 or TRBD2 (5 bases each). This CDR3 has 13 residues. Looked up from germline, CDR1 is LGHNA and CDR2 is YSLEER. The ends were cut back, 4 bases at V and 6 bases at J, with 9 bases in the middle. The CDR3, as DNA: TGCGCCAGCAGCCTTTGGGACGCCGGGGAGCTGTTTTTT. Protein sequence: CASSLWDAGELFF.

This chain links TRBV5-1 with TRBJ2-5, with TRBD2 as a possible D gene (6 bases). The germline V and J ends were trimmed by 4 bases and 5 bases, with 21 bases remaining between them. The germline V gene encodes CDR1 SGHRS and CDR2 YFSETQ. The CDR3 spans 16 residues. The CDR3 sequence: CASSPEAGVAGETQYF. The CDR3 coding sequence is TGCGCCAGCAGCCCGGAAGCGGGTGTGGCTGGGGAGACCCAGTACTTC.

The chain has TRBV19 and TRBJ2-1; D not certain. This CDR3 comprises 16 residues. CDR1 LNHDA and CDR2 SQIVND come from the germline V gene (reference sequence). V dropped 0 bases and J dropped 0 bases, with 9 bases sitting between them. Here the CDR3 DNA reads TGTGCCAGTAGTATAGATGGGCCTGGCTCCTACAATGAGCAGTTCTTC. Translation gives CASSIDGPGSYNEQFF.

This chain uses TRBV28 with TRBJ2-7, with TRBD1 as a possible D gene (5 bases). The CDR3 runs to 13 residues. V lost 6 bases to trimming and J lost 3 bases, with 12 bases between them. Germline V lookup: CDR1 MDHEN, CDR2 SYDVKM. The CDR3 is CASSLDSYYEQYF. In nucleotides, the CDR3 is TGTGCCAGCAGCTTAGACAGTTACTACGAGCAGTACTTC.

On this clonotype: A single base separates this from a much larger clone, so it may be a read error. The V gene is TRBV20-1, the J gene TRBJ2-1, with TRBD2 matching 8 bases. Germline assignment: CDR1 DFQATT and CDR2 SNEGSKA (reference sequence). This CDR3 spans 14 amino acids. Trimming cost V 4 bases and J 4 bases; bases outside gene matches: 6. The CDR3 sequence: CSATLAGSYNEQFF. In DNA, the CDR3 is TGCAGTGCTACTTTAGCGGGATCTTACAATGAGCAGTTCTTC.

This clonotype was recorded many times. The gene calls are TRBV20-1 and TRBJ2-1, with D maybe TRBD1 (6 bases). The CDR3 extends over 14 amino acids. The V end lost 1 base, the J end lost 0 bases, and 7 bases lay between the germline ends. Germline V gene sequence: CDR1 DFQATT, CDR2 SNEGSKA (reference sequence). The CDR3 is CSARVGASYNEQFF. CDR3 coding DNA: TGCAGTGCTAGAGTGGGGGCCTCCTACAATGAGCAGTTCTTC.

The genes are TRBV20-1 and TRBJ2-7; D might be TRBD2 (6 bases). Trimming took 4 bases from V and 2 from J, leaving 15 bases between them. The CDR3 has 14 amino acids. The germline gives CDR1 DFQATT, CDR2 SNEGSKA (reference sequence). CDR3 sequence: CSATSPEGPYEQYF. DNA of the CDR3: TGCAGTGCTACCTCCCCGGAGGGCCCCTACGAGCAGTACTTC.

The CDR3 nucleotides read TGTGCCAGCAGTCCTTACGGTGTGAGTGGGGATACGCAGTATTTT. It yields the protein CASSPYGVSGDTQYF. The chain couples TRBV6-1 to TRBJ2-3; D unclear. The V gene's germline CDR1 is MNHNS and CDR2 SASEGT. V was trimmed by 5 bases and J by 6 bases, leaving 18 bases between them. The CDR3 covers 15 residues.

This chain joins TRBV7-9 and TRBJ2-5; unclear D gene. This CDR3 has 17 residues. Per germline, CDR1 SEHNR and CDR2 FQNEAQ (reference sequence). V lost 1 base and J 1 base, leaving 16 bases between the germline ends. The DNA for the CDR3 is TGTGCCAGCAGCTTAGGGGCGGAGAATTCCCCCCAAGAGACCCAGTACTTC. This sequence encodes CASSLGAENSPQETQYF.